The present entry profiles one TCR beta chain with its context. Measured with immunoSEQ multiplex PCR; TCRdb has only the in-frame clones, and not every one. The data hold about 160,000 clones, with roughly 85% observed a single time. This sample is part of a study of blood T cell repertoires in COVID-19. This CDR3 has 15 amino acids. Germline CDR1 is MDHEN and CDR2 is SYDVKM. The V and J ends lost 3 bases and 5 bases, in that order; junction bases with no gene match: 8. The TCR originated in a man aged 40-49 years with acute or convalescent COVID-19. Sequences were obtained from peripheral blood. This chain joins TRBV28 and TRBJ1-2, with 8 bases lining up with TRBD1. The CDR3 coding sequence is TGTGCCAGCAGTTTCGACAGGGGAGTTGTATATGGCTACACCTTC. The encoded protein is CASSFDRGVVYGYTF.